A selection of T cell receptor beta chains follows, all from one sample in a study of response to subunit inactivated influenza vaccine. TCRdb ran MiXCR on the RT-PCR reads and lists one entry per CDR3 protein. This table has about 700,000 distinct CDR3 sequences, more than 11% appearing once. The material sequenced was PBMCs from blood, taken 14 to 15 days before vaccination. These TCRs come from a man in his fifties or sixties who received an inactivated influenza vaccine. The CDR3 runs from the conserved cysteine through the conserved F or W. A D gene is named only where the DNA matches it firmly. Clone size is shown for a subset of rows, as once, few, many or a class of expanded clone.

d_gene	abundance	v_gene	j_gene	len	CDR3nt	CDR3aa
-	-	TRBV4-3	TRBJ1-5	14	TGCGCCAGCAGCCAAGGCCTGGGAGATCAGCCCCAGCATTTT	CASSQGLGDQPQHF
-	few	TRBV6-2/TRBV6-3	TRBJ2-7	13	TGTGCCAGCAGTTACCTCGAGTCCTACGAGCAGTACTTC	CASSYLESYEQYF
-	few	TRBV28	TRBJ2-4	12	TGTGCCAGCAGTATCCAGAGGGACATTCAGTACTTC	CASSIQRDIQYF
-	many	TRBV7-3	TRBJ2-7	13	TGTGCCAGCAGCCTCGGGTCAGTTTACGAGCAGTACTTC	CASSLGSVYEQYF
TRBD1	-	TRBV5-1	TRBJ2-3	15	TGCGCCAGGAGACTAAGGACAGGGGGAGAGGGTACGCAGTATTTT	CARRLRTGGEGTQYF
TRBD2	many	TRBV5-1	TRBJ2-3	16	TGCGCCAGCAGTTTGGTACTAGCGGGGGGCCTAGATACGCAGTATTTT	CASSLVLAGGLDTQYF
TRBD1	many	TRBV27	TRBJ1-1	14	TGTGCCAGCAGTCTCCAGGGGGCGGTGACTGAAGCTTTCTTT	CASSLQGAVTEAFF
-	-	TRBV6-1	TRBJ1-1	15	TGTGCCAGCAGTCCCCTTACTTACAGGAACACTGAAGCTTTCTTT	CASSPLTYRNTEAFF
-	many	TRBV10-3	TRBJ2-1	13	TGTGCCATCAGTGAGTCTTTTGGGAATGAGCAGTTCTTC	CAISESFGNEQFF
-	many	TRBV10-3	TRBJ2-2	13	TGTGCCATCAGACCACAGGGTACCGGGGAGCTGTTTTTT	CAIRPQGTGELFF
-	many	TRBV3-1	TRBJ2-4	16	TGTGCCAGCAGCCAATTTTTGGGGCGCGCCAAAAACATTCAGTACTTC	CASSQFLGRAKNIQYF
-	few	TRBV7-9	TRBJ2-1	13	TGTGCCAGCAGGCGCGGGACCGACAATGAGCAGTTCTTC	CASRRGTDNEQFF
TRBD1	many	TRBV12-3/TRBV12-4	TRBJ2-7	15	TGTGCCAGCAGCTATTCATTGGACAGGTCCCACGAGCAGTACTTC	CASSYSLDRSHEQYF
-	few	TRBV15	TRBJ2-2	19	TGTGCCACCAGCAGAGACTCCCTCCGGGAACCTAAGAACACCGGGGAGCTGTTTTTT	CATSRDSLREPKNTGELFF
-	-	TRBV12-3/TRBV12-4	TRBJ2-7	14	TGTGCCAGCAGTCCGACCGACGGGGACTACGAGCAGTACTTC	CASSPTDGDYEQYF
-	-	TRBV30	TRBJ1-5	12	TGTGCTTGGAGTTGGGGCAATCAGCCCCAGCATTTT	CAWSWGNQPQHF
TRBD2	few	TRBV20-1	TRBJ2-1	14	TGCAGTGCCCTCGTTCAGCGGGGGGCTCCCCGACCGGTCTTC	CSALVQRGAPRPVF
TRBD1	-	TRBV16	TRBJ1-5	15	TGTGCCAGCAGTCAAGACAGGGGGTCGGGCCAGCCCCAGCATTTT	CASSQDRGSGQPQHF
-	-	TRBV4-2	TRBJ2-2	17	TGTGCCAGCAGCCAAGCCACCTCGACAGTTCACACCGGGGAGCTGTTTTTT	CASSQATSTVHTGELFF
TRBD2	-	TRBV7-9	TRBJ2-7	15	TGTGCCAGCAGCCCGCTGACTAGCGGGGGAGGTGGGCAGTACTTC	CASSPLTSGGGGQYF
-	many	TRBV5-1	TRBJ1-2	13	TGCGCCAGCAGCCCCCGGGGGGTAGATGGCTACACCTTC	CASSPRGVDGYTF
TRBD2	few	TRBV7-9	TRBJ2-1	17	TGTGCCAGCAGCTTAGCAGGGAGCGGGAGCTCCTACAATGAGCAGTTCTTC	CASSLAGSGSSYNEQFF
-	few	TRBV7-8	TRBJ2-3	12	TGTGCCAGCAGCTTAGCCCACCTGGAAGAGTATTTT	CASSLAHLEEYF
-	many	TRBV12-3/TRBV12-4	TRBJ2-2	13	TGTGCCAGCAGTTGGGGGAACACCGGGGAGCTGTTTTTT	CASSWGNTGELFF
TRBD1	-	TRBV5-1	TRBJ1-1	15	TGCGCCTCAGCTGCGGGACCAGGGGGCCAAACTGAAGCTTTCTTT	CASAAGPGGQTEAFF
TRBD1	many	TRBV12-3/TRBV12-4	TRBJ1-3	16	TGTGCCAGCAGTTCAACTGACAGGGTGTCTGGAAACACCATATATTTT	CASSSTDRVSGNTIYF
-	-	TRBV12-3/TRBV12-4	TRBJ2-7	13	TGTGCCAGCACGCAGATCGGGAGTCCCGAGCAGTACTTC	CASTQIGSPEQYF
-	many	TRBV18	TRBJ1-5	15	TGTGCCAGCTCAGAAGGACGGCCTCCCAATCAGCCCCAGCATTTT	CASSEGRPPNQPQHF
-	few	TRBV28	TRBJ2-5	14	TGTGCCAGCAGGGGAGGGGGCCTCCAGGAGACCCAGTACTTC	CASRGGGLQETQYF
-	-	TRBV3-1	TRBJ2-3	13	TGTGCCAGCAGCCAGGGCCCCTTGGATACGCAGTATTTT	CASSQGPLDTQYF
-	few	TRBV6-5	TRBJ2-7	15	TGTGCCAGCAGTTACACGGTTTCCAGCTCCTACGAGCAGTACTTC	CASSYTVSSSYEQYF
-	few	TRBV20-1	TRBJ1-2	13	TGCAGTGCTAGAGATCGAAGGGGCTATGGCTACACCTTC	CSARDRRGYGYTF
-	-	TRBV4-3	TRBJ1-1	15	TGCGCCAGCAGCCCCCAGACAACTTGGGGCACTGAAGCTTTCTTT	CASSPQTTWGTEAFF
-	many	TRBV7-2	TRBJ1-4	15	TGTGCCAGCAGCTTAGGTCAGCCGGGTAATGAAAAACTGTTTTTT	CASSLGQPGNEKLFF
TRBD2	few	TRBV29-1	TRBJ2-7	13	TGCAGCGCCCTCAGCGGGACCTCCTACGAGCAGTACTTC	CSALSGTSYEQYF
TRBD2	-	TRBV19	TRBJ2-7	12	TGTGCCAGCAGACTAGCGGGCAACGAGCAGTACTTC	CASRLAGNEQYF
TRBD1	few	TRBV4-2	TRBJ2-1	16	TGTGCCAGCAGCCACTTGACAGGGCGGTCCTACAATGAGCAGTTCTTC	CASSHLTGRSYNEQFF
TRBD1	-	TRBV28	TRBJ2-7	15	TGTGCCAGCAGTTCCCCAGCCGGACAGGACTACGAGCAGTACTTC	CASSSPAGQDYEQYF
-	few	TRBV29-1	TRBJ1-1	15	TGCAGCGTAATCACAGGGCCGAACGAGGGGACTGAAGCTTTCTTT	CSVITGPNEGTEAFF
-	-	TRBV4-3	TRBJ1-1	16	TGCGCCAGCAGCCAAGATCTGGGGGGCACAAACACTGAAGCTTTCTTT	CASSQDLGGTNTEAFF
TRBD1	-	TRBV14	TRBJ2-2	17	TGTGCCAGCAGCCAAGAAGGCGGGACAGGGAGTACCGGGGAGCTGTTTTTT	CASSQEGGTGSTGELFF
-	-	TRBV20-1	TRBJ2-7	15	TGCAGTGCTAGAGACTTAGAACAGGCGGTCTACGAGCAGTACTTC	CSARDLEQAVYEQYF
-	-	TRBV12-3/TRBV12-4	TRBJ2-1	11	TGTGCCAGCAGTTTACACGTCCCGAGGATCTTC	CASSLHVPRIF
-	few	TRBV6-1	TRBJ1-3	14	TGTGCCAGCAGGCAGGGATTCGCTGGAAACACCATATATTTT	CASRQGFAGNTIYF
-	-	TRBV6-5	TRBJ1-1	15	TGTGCCAGCAGGTACACATACAGGGAGGGGGCTGAAGCTTTCTTT	CASRYTYREGAEAFF
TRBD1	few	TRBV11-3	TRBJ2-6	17	TGTGCCAGCAGCTTCGGGACAGGGTACTCTGGGGCCAACGTCCTGACTTTC	CASSFGTGYSGANVLTF
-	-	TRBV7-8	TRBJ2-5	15	TGTGCCAGCAGCTTAGCGTACGGATTCCAAGAGACCCAGTACTTC	CASSLAYGFQETQYF
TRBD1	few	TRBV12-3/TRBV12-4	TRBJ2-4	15	TGTGCCAGCAGTTATCTAACAGGGGCCGGGAACATTCAGTACTTC	CASSYLTGAGNIQYF
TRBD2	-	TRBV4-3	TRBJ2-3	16	TGCGCCAGCAGCCAAGGAACGTTCGGGGGGGCGGATACGCAGTATTTT	CASSQGTFGGADTQYF
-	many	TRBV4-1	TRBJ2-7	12	TGCGCCAGCAGCCAAACAGGGAGGGAGCAGTACTTC	CASSQTGREQYF
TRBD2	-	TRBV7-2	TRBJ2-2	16	TGTGCCAGCAGCTCTCTTCGGACTAGCGATACCGGGGAGCTGTTTTTT	CASSSLRTSDTGELFF
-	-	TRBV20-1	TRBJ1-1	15	TGCAGTGCTAGTGACTTTAAGGCGCCGAACACTGAAGCTTTCTTT	CSASDFKAPNTEAFF
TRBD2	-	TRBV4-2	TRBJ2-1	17	TGTGCCAGCAGCCCTACCCTAATGAGCGGGGTTTACAATGAGCAGTTCTTC	CASSPTLMSGVYNEQFF
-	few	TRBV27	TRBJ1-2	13	TGTGCCAGCAGTTCAAACGGCAACTATGGCTACACCTTC	CASSSNGNYGYTF
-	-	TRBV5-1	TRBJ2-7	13	TGCGCCAGCAGCCGGGACGGGCTCTACGAGCAGTACTTC	CASSRDGLYEQYF
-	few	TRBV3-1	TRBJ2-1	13	TGTGCCAGCAGCCACGGAGGTGTCGATGAGCAGTTCTTC	CASSHGGVDEQFF